This TCR beta chain was captured by sequencing in a study of sequential checkpoint blockade in melanoma. Study at large: Each arm's sequence ended with maintenance nivolumab. After nivolumab or ipilimumab alone, 20 to 25 patients had week-13 rebiopsies.

Treatment described: randomized to nivolumab then ipilimumab (arm A) or the reverse (arm B). Some clones are missing from TCRdb's copy, which holds only in-frame ones; the method was immunoSEQ multiplex PCR. The sample gives about 11,000 clones, around 28% of which show up once; roughly 24% is in the top ten. Germline V CDR1 and CDR2: GTSNPN, SVGIG (reference sequence). The V segment lost 3 bases and the J segment 9 bases; nucleotides outside the gene matches: 9. The CDR3 extends over 15 amino acids. In its sample, this clone was seen a few times. Its matching antigen is unknown. Study results and caveats: T-cell fraction and clonality followed PD-L1 and CD8+ counts, not mutational load. Clinical benefit was about 30 times likelier when tumor T-cell fraction and clonality increased.

This sequence originates from a human donor with melanoma. The gene calls are TRBV30 and TRBJ1-6; 9 bases fit TRBD1. Sample: tumor tissue (inferred from file names), taken from a patient given nivolumab and ipilimumab in sequence. The CDR3: CAWRTRDRDASPLHF. In DNA form, the CDR3 reads TGTGCCTGGAGGACTCGGGACAGGGATGCTTCACCCCTCCACTTT.